Listed here are 27 T cell receptor beta chains from one sample, sequenced in a study of T cell responses to AZD1222 COVID-19 vaccine. Assay: immunoSEQ multiplex PCR; the TCRdb copy retains only in-frame clones and omits some. Here the sample spans 120,000 to 150,000 clones, 91% being singletons. The sequenced sample was peripheral blood, obtained on day 0 of AZD1222 vaccination. The receptors derive from an adult in good health.

The V and J genes are TRBV6-2 or TRBV6-3 and TRBJ1-2; TRBD1 matches 7 bases. Germline lookup yields CDR1 MNHEY and CDR2 SVGEGT. This CDR3 is 15 amino acids long. Unmatched junction bases numbered 14, after V lost 5 bases and J lost 8 bases. CDR3 sequence (DNA): TGTGCCAGCAGTCGCGATTACAGGGGAGTGGAGGGCTACACCTTC. Translating it yields CASSRDYRGVEGYTF.

This rearrangement joins TRBV10-3 to TRBJ2-7; a weak D match, TRBD1 (5 bases). The CDR3 extends over 14 amino acids. Trimming cost V 2 bases and J 5 bases, with 13 bases left between them. CDR1 and CDR2 (germline): ENHRY, SYGVKD. The CDR3 loop is CAISEGKGRNEQYF. DNA of the CDR3: TGTGCCATCAGTGAGGGTAAGGGGCGGAACGAGCAGTACTTC.

J is TRBJ2-7 and V is TRBV7-9; D may be TRBD1 (6 bases). Trimming took off 1 base at V and 7 bases at J, with 11 bases between the two ends. The CDR3 loop spans 13 amino acids. Germline CDR1 reads SEHNR; CDR2 reads FQNEAQ (reference sequence). The CDR3 DNA sequence: TGTGCCAGCAGCTTAGTGCTCCAGGGGGAGCAGTACTTC. This encodes CASSLVLQGEQYF.

This chain uses TRBV11-3 with TRBJ2-1; D is undetermined. CDR1 is SGHNT and CDR2 is YENEEA in the germline V gene. There are 16 residues in the CDR3. V was pared by 1 base and J by 8 bases, with 18 bases between. Here the CDR3 reads CASSLGALGWNYEQFF. The CDR3 bases are TGTGCCAGCAGCTTAGGGGCTTTGGGGTGGAACTATGAGCAGTTCTTC.

This clone was observed a few times. The chain links TRBV20-1 to TRBJ1-1; a weak D match, TRBD1 (6 bases). V dropped 3 bases and J dropped 0 bases, with 11 bases sitting between them. Germline assignment: CDR1 DFQATT and CDR2 SNEGSKA (reference sequence). CDR3 length equals 14 residues. The CDR3 region is CSASQGSLNTEAFF. CDR3 coding DNA: TGCAGTGCTAGTCAGGGGTCGCTGAACACTGAAGCTTTCTTT.

This chain connects TRBV19 to TRBJ2-5, with D perhaps matching TRBD1 (5 bases). The germline V gene has CDR1 LNHDA and CDR2 SQIVND (reference sequence). The CDR3 loop spans 14 amino acids. Trimming stripped 4 bases from V and 5 bases from J, with 14 bases between. CDR3 amino acids: CASSNAGSSETQYF. The CDR3, as DNA: TGTGCCAGTAGTAATGCAGGGTCGTCGGAGACCCAGTACTTC.

The chain is built from TRBV7-9 and TRBJ2-5; 8 nucleotides match TRBD1. Germline V gene sequence: CDR1 SEHNR, CDR2 FQNEAQ (reference sequence). The trim removed 8 bases at V and 2 bases at J, leaving 4 bases unmatched. The CDR3 is made up of 13 amino acids. The CDR3 coding sequence is TGTGCCAGCCGGACAGGGATACAAGAGACCCAGTACTTC. Its protein product is CASRTGIQETQYF.

V usage is TRBV27 and J usage is TRBJ1-5; tentative D call: TRBD1 (6 bases). Germline V gene lookup returns CDR1 MNHEY and CDR2 SMNVEV (reference sequence). Trimming left V 6 bases short and J 5 bases short, with 11 bases between. This CDR3 has 13 amino acids. CDR3 nucleotides: TGTGCCAGCAGATACAGGGTCTATCAGCCCCAGCATTTT. Protein product: CASRYRVYQPQHF.

In DNA form, the CDR3 reads TGTGCCGTCATGTCGGGACAGGGCAATACTGAAGCTTTCTTT. Amino acid sequence: CAVMSGQGNTEAFF. This chain connects TRBV6-5 to TRBJ1-1; 9 nucleotides agree with TRBD1. The germline V gene has CDR1 MNHEY and CDR2 SVGAGI. Germline trimming cut 11 bases from V and 5 bases from J; bases unmatched to any gene: 12. The CDR3 sequence is 14 residues long.

The CDR3 nucleotides are TGTGCCAGCTCACCGACTAGCGGGATAGGGACCCAGTACTTC. This translates into CASSPTSGIGTQYF. The rearrangement uses TRBV18 and TRBJ2-5, with TRBD2 matching over 11 bases. The germline V gene has CDR1 KGHSH and CDR2 LQKENI. The CDR3 has 14 residues. V lost 3 bases, J lost 7 bases, and 4 bases stayed unmatched.

The chain carries TRBV19 and TRBJ1-5; D gene uncertain. V shed 2 bases and J shed 0 bases, with 14 bases lying between them. Per germline, CDR1 LNHDA and CDR2 SQIVND (reference sequence). The length of the CDR3 is 17 residues. CDR3 in amino acids: CASSISLAENSNQPQHF. The CDR3 DNA reads as TGTGCCAGTAGTATATCCCTGGCGGAAAATAGCAATCAGCCCCAGCATTTT. The variable domain in full, with the rest retrieved from reference TRBV19 and TRBJ1-5, is DGGITQSPKYLFRKEGQNVTLSCEQNLNHDAMYWYRQDPGQGLRLIYYSQIVNDFQKGDIAEGYSVSREKKESFPLTVTSAQKNPTAFYLCASSISLAENSNQPQHFGDGTRLSIL.

The CDR3 sequence is CASTHTDTQYF. CDR3 sequence (DNA): TGTGCCAGCACCCACACAGATACGCAGTATTTT. The V and J genes are TRBV6-5 and TRBJ2-3; D not resolved. CDR1 is MNHEY and CDR2 is SVGAGI in the germline V gene. The length of the CDR3 is 11 residues. The V gene lost 7 bases and the J gene lost 2 bases, with 4 bases spanning the gap.

This clone was counted between two and nine times. The chain links TRBV19 to TRBJ2-7; D is unclear. V gave up 3 bases and J gave up 6 bases, with 15 bases separating them. CDR1 and CDR2 (germline): LNHDA, SQIVND (reference sequence). The CDR3 is made up of 14 amino acids. CDR3 region: CASSISSPPREQYF. CDR3 bases: TGTGCCAGTAGTATCTCCTCTCCCCCTCGCGAGCAGTACTTC.

This rearrangement joins TRBV10-3 to TRBJ1-1; possible D gene TRBD1, 5 bases. The CDR3 runs 14 residues. V lost 7 bases to trimming and J lost 0 bases, with 12 bases between them. CDR1 ENHRY and CDR2 SYGVKD come from the germline V gene. The CDR3 bases are TGTGCCATCAATGTGGGGCCTCTGAACACTGAAGCTTTCTTT. This translates into CAINVGPLNTEAFF.

The chain couples TRBV6-5 to TRBJ1-4; D gene unclear. V shed 2 bases and J shed 11 bases, with 9 bases lying between them. CDR1 and CDR2 (germline): MNHEY, SVGAGI. This CDR3 region has 12 residues. DNA of the CDR3: TGTGCCAGCAGTTACGGAGTTACCAAACTGTTTTTT. Amino acid sequence: CASSYGVTKLFF.

The chain links TRBV27 to TRBJ1-5; D not certain. This CDR3 contains 16 residues. CDR1 and CDR2 (germline): MNHEY, SMNVEV (reference sequence). V was cut by 5 bases and J by 0 bases, with 14 bases left in between. The CDR3 DNA sequence: TGTGCCAGCAGTAGGTCTACGGGCGATAGCAATCAGCCCCAGCATTTT. Its protein product is CASSRSTGDSNQPQHF.

This clone was detected only once. This chain joins TRBV21-1 and TRBJ1-3. TRBV21-1 is termed a pseudogene. This CDR3 region has 12 residues. The CDR3 DNA follows: TGTGCCAGCACCACCTCTGGAAACACCATATATTTT. It translates to CASTTSGNTIYF.

CDR3 in amino acids: CASSLARADYGYTF. Here the CDR3 DNA reads TGTGCCAGCAGCTTAGCGCGGGCAGACTATGGCTACACCTTC. The chain has TRBV7-8 and TRBJ1-2, with no clear D. V shed 0 bases and J shed 3 bases, with 8 bases lying between them. CDR1 is SGHVS and CDR2 is FQNEAQ in the germline V gene. The CDR3 runs to 14 residues.

The sample holds a few counts of this clone. The V gene is TRBV18, the J gene TRBJ2-7, with 10 nucleotides matching TRBD2. CDR1 is KGHSH and CDR2 is LQKENI in the germline V gene. The CDR3 length is 15 residues. V shed 2 bases and J 6 bases; nucleotides not matched to a gene: 7. CDR3 protein: CASSPKSGGAAEQYF. DNA for the CDR3: TGTGCCAGCTCACCAAAGAGCGGGGGGGCCGCCGAGCAGTACTTC.

V is TRBV6-5 and J is TRBJ2-3, with unresolved D. Germline V gene sequence: CDR1 MNHEY, CDR2 SVGAGI. Trimming took 2 bases from V and 3 from J, leaving 6 bases between them. The CDR3 has 13 amino acids. The CDR3 sequence is CASSYTGTDTQYF. The CDR3 nucleotides are TGTGCCAGCAGTTACACCGGAACAGATACGCAGTATTTT.

The rearrangement uses TRBV11-2 and TRBJ1-3; possible D gene TRBD1, 6 bases. The germline V gene encodes CDR1 SGHAT and CDR2 FQNNGV. The ends were cut back, 5 bases at V and 1 base at J, with 15 bases in the middle. The CDR3 has 16 residues. The DNA for the CDR3 is TGTGCCAGCAGCCTGACAGGTGCGGTGTCTGGAAACACCATATATTTT. Protein product: CASSLTGAVSGNTIYF.

The chain combines TRBV30 with TRBJ1-1; D possibly corresponds to TRBD1 (5 bases). CDR1 GTSNPN and CDR2 SVGIG come from the germline V gene (reference sequence). The CDR3 runs to 18 residues. The V and J ends lost 3 bases and 0 bases respectively, with 23 bases between them. CDR3 region: CAWSARDPGTGMNTEAFF. DNA of the CDR3: TGTGCCTGGAGCGCTCGGGATCCCGGGACGGGAATGAACACTGAAGCTTTCTTT.

This chain joins TRBV12-5 and TRBJ1-6; 9 bases match TRBD1. After removal of 2 bases from V and 10 bases from J, the junction contained 6 bases not matched to a gene. The CDR3 extends over 15 amino acids. Germline CDR1 LGHNT, CDR2 FRNRAP. CDR3 protein: CASGLTGGLGSPLHF. The CDR3 DNA reads TGTGCTAGTGGTTTGACAGGGGGCCTTGGGTCACCCCTCCACTTT.

The genes are TRBV12-5 and TRBJ2-1; possible D gene TRBD1, 7 bases. V was cut by 2 bases and J by 7 bases, with 30 bases left in between. The CDR3 runs to 20 residues. CDR1 is LGHNT and CDR2 is FRNRAP in the germline V gene. The CDR3 here is CASGLLPFVRTGGLGNEQFF. The DNA of the CDR3 is TGTGCTAGTGGTTTGCTACCCTTTGTGAGGACAGGAGGGCTCGGGAATGAGCAGTTCTTC. The whole variable domain, filled in from reference TRBV12-5 and TRBJ2-1, reads DARVTQTPRHKVTEMGQEVTMRCQPILGHNTVFWYRQTMMQGLELLAYFRNRAPLDDSGMPKDRFSAEMPDATLATLKIQPSEPRDSAVYFCASGLLPFVRTGGLGNEQFFGPGTRLTVL.

The rearrangement links TRBV10-3 to TRBJ1-1; maybe TRBD1 (6 bases). Germline values: CDR1 ENHRY, CDR2 SYGVKD. The CDR3 covers 14 residues. The V end was cut by 6 bases, the J end by 3 bases, with 14 bases between. Here the CDR3 reads CAISSQGRDTEAFF. Here the CDR3 DNA reads TGTGCCATCAGCTCACAGGGTCGGGACACTGAAGCTTTCTTT.

The chain recombines TRBV19 with TRBJ1-6, with a possible D match to TRBD1 (5 bases). The CDR3 consists of 11 residues. Germline V lookup: CDR1 LNHDA, CDR2 SQIVND (reference sequence). Trimming stripped 10 bases from V and 7 bases from J, with 8 bases between. CDR3 in amino acids: CAIGENSPLHF. The CDR3, as DNA: TGTGCCATAGGGGAGAATTCACCCCTCCACTTT.

This chain links TRBV6-5 with TRBJ2-1; D remains ambiguous. The CDR3 is made up of 14 amino acids. V lost 0 bases and J 5 bases, leaving 8 bases between the germline ends. Germline assignment: CDR1 MNHEY and CDR2 SVGAGI. CDR3 nucleotide sequence: TGTGCCAGCAGTTACTCGGGCAGACACAATGAGCAGTTCTTC. Its protein is CASSYSGRHNEQFF.